This passage covers 25 T cell receptor beta chains from one sample sequenced in a study of blood T cells in healthy people across ages. Using a J-beta primer mix together with a sample-barcoded 5' primer, a second PCR was run for roughly 6 to 12 cycles. TCRdb analysed the 5' RACE reads with MiXCR anew, one entry per CDR3 protein. Altogether approximately 790,000 distinct CDR3 sequences are present, approximately 67% being singletons, with the ten largest covering 28%. Source material: blood. The receptors originated from a man aged 25 to 45 in good health.

This chain joins TRBV9 and TRBJ1-5, with a tentative D call TRBD1 (5 bases). The CDR3 runs to 15 residues. Germline assignment: CDR1 SGDLS and CDR2 YYNGEE. Trimming removed 3 bases at V and 1 base at J, with 11 bases between. The CDR3 nucleotides are TGTGCCAGCAGCGCCGAAGAGGGGAGCAATCAGCCCCAGCATTTT. Residues: CASSAEEGSNQPQHF.

V is TRBV28 and J is TRBJ2-7, with 7 bases aligning to TRBD1. The CDR3 consists of 14 residues. The germline V gene has CDR1 MDHEN and CDR2 SYDVKM. V shed 2 bases, J shed 5 bases, and the junction held 6 bases outside the gene matches. This chain's CDR3 is CASSLEGAIHEQYF. The CDR3 DNA reads as TGTGCCAGCAGTTTAGAGGGGGCGATCCACGAGCAGTACTTC.

V and J are TRBV6-2 or TRBV6-3 and TRBJ2-1, with 7 bases aligning to TRBD2. The CDR3 is 15 residues long. V gave up 6 bases and J gave up 6 bases; unmatched junction bases: 11. Germline assignment: CDR1 MNHEY and CDR2 SVGEGT. The CDR3 sequence: CASRNRGLFTNEQFF. CDR3 DNA: TGTGCCAGCAGAAACCGGGGACTATTTACCAATGAGCAGTTCTTC.

The gene calls are TRBV7-9 and TRBJ2-1; 9 bases agree with TRBD1. The J call could be wrong; TRBJ2-7 is a better fit for the DNA end. The CDR3 sequence is 14 residues long. Looked up from germline, CDR1 is SEHNR and CDR2 is FQNEAQ (reference sequence). The CDR3 bases are TGTGCCAGCAGCACTCGACAGGGGGTTCCCGAGCAGTACTTC. It encodes CASSTRQGVPEQYF.

This clonotype was recorded once. The chain carries TRBV5-1 and TRBJ2-5; the D gene is possibly TRBD1 (6 bases). With the DNA end fitting TRBJ2-7 better, the J assignment may be wrong. The CDR3 extends over 15 amino acids. The germline gives CDR1 SGHRS, CDR2 YFSETQ. CDR3 in DNA: TGCGCCAGCAGCTTGGGATCAGGGGTTGCCTACGAGCAGTACTTC. Its translation: CASSLGSGVAYEQYF.

Comment on this clonotype: A read error may be the cause here, since a much bigger clone is one base away. The J gene is TRBJ2-1, the V gene TRBV20-1; D tentatively fits TRBD1 or TRBD2 (5 bases each). CDR1 and CDR2 (germline): DFQATT, SNEGSKA (reference sequence). This CDR3 is built from 15 residues. Between the trimmed V and J ends, which lost 3 bases and 1 base, there was a span of 13 bases. CDR3 in DNA: TGCAGTGCTAGTTTCGGGGCGGTATCCTACAATGAGCAGTTCTTC. Its translation: CSASFGAVSYNEQFF.

This clonotype was picked up a small number of times. This chain connects TRBV2 to TRBJ2-7; unclear D gene. The V and J ends lost 10 bases and 0 bases respectively, with 7 bases between them. This CDR3 has 11 amino acids. Per germline, CDR1 SNHLY and CDR2 FYNNEI. The CDR3 DNA reads as TGTGCCACCAGGAACTCCTACGAGCAGTACTTC. Protein product: CATRNSYEQYF.

This clonotype was counted a few times. The chain recombines TRBV9 with TRBJ2-3, with TRBD1 identical over 9 bases. Per germline, CDR1 SGDLS and CDR2 YYNGEE. The CDR3 runs 15 residues. Trimming took 2 bases from V and 0 from J; bases not matched to a gene: 1. The CDR3 DNA reads as TGTGCCAGCAGCGTCACAGGGGGCAGCACAGATACGCAGTATTTT. Protein sequence: CASSVTGGSTDTQYF.

The chain employs TRBV12-3 or TRBV12-4 and TRBJ2-5; 7 bases match TRBD2. The V gene end was trimmed by 5 bases and the J gene end by 11 bases; junction bases not matched to a gene: 17. The CDR3 totals 15 residues. CDR3 protein: CASSPAQGPGREQYF. CDR3 bases: TGTGCCAGCAGTCCAGCTCAGGGACCTGGGCGGGAGCAGTACTTC.

The chain couples TRBV20-1 to TRBJ1-1; TRBD1 matches 8 bases. Germline V gene sequence: CDR1 DFQATT, CDR2 SNEGSKA (reference sequence). J was trimmed by 5 bases and V by 2 bases; bases with no gene match: 7. This CDR3 contains 14 residues. The CDR3 DNA is TGCAGTGCTAGAAAGACAGGGGTGAGGACTGAAGCTTTCTTT. It translates to CSARKTGVRTEAFF.

The gene calls are TRBV27 and TRBJ2-1, with D perhaps matching TRBD1 (6 bases). Germline V lookup: CDR1 MNHEY, CDR2 SMNVEV (reference sequence). V lost 4 bases, J lost 3 bases, and 10 bases lay in between. The CDR3 is 14 residues long. As DNA, the CDR3 is TGTGCCAGCAGTTCCGCGGACAGCTACAATGAGCAGTTCTTC. It yields the protein CASSSADSYNEQFF.

The genes are TRBV7-9 and TRBJ2-7; 9 nucleotides align to TRBD1. CDR3 size: 16 residues. The germline gives CDR1 SEHNR, CDR2 FQNEAQ (reference sequence). V trimming: 5 bases; J trimming: 2 bases; junction bases outside the gene matches: 10. CDR3 protein: CASSTDSGTGPYEQYF. The CDR3 nucleotides read TGTGCCAGCAGCACCGATTCCGGGACAGGGCCCTACGAGCAGTACTTC.

The chain links TRBV11-1 to TRBJ2-3, with 7 bases aligning to TRBD1. Losses at the gene ends were 5 bases for V and 11 bases for J; bases not matched to a gene: 16. The CDR3 has 15 residues. CDR1 is SGHAT, CDR2 FQDESV, per germline (reference sequence). The CDR3 nucleotides read TGTGCCAGCAGCCTCAGGACAGGAGCCCACGTCATGCAGTATTTT. Amino acid sequence: CASSLRTGAHVMQYF.

V usage is TRBV7-8 and J usage is TRBJ2-1; TRBD1 matches 8 bases. This CDR3 comprises 16 residues. Germline V gives CDR1 SGHVS, CDR2 FQNEAQ. Trimming at V came to 1 base and at J to 8 bases, leaving 10 bases not matched to a gene. In DNA, the CDR3 is TGTGCCAGCAGCTTAGTTGTTCGGGACAGGTTCGATGAGCAGTTCTTC. This encodes CASSLVVRDRFDEQFF.

This sequence joins TRBV7-8 and TRBJ2-7; D is undetermined. Germline assignment: CDR1 SGHVS and CDR2 FQNEAQ. The CDR3 runs 16 residues. V lost 1 base to trimming and J lost 0 bases, with 13 bases between them. The CDR3 is CASSLEIGFSSYEQYF. Here the CDR3 DNA reads TGTGCCAGCAGCTTAGAAATTGGCTTCAGCTCCTACGAGCAGTACTTC. Supplemented by reference TRBV7-8 and TRBJ2-7, the full variable domain reads GAGVSQSPRYKVAKRGQDVALRCDPISGHVSLFWYQQALGQGPEFLTYFQNEAQLDKSGLPSDRFFAERPEGSVSTLKIQRTQQEDSAVYLCASSLEIGFSSYEQYFGPGTRLTVT.

The V gene is TRBV28, the J gene TRBJ2-5; 8 bases agree with TRBD2. CDR3 length: 14 amino acids. The germline V gene has CDR1 MDHEN and CDR2 SYDVKM. With 5 bases clipped from V and 11 bases from J, the junction kept 13 bases outside the gene matches. CDR3 region: CASSQLAATSKQYF. Written as DNA, the CDR3 is TGTGCCAGCAGTCAACTAGCGGCCACGTCGAAGCAGTACTTC. Full variable domain (missing parts from reference TRBV28 and TRBJ2-5): DVKVTQSSRYLVKRTGEKVFLECVQDMDHENMFWYRQDPGLGLRLIYFSYDVKMKEKGDIPEGYSVSREKKERFSLILESASTNQTSMYLCASSQLAATSKQYFGPGTRLLVL.

With respect to this clonotype: Germline is not matched at one junction end, which may reflect a read error. This sequence joins TRBV20-1 and TRBJ2-5; D may be TRBD1 (5 bases). Germline CDR1 reads DFQATT; CDR2 reads SNEGSKA (reference sequence). This CDR3 spans 13 amino acids. CDR3 DNA: TGCAGTGCTAGGACAAGGGGCAAATACGAGCAGCACTTC. It translates to CSARTRGKYEQHF.

This clonotype came up a few times. The chain is built from TRBV7-2 and TRBJ2-5; a possible D gene is TRBD1 (5 bases). Trimming removed 2 bases from V and 5 bases from J, with 9 bases in between. Germline CDR1 SGHTA, CDR2 FQGNSA. CDR3 length: 13 residues. The CDR3 here is CASSLQGSETQYF. The CDR3 region has the DNA TGTGCCAGCAGCTTACAGGGAAGCGAGACCCAGTACTTC.

The chain carries TRBV2 and TRBJ2-3; no clear D gene. CDR3 length equals 11 residues. The V gene's germline CDR1 is SNHLY and CDR2 FYNNEI. Trimming left V 9 bases short and J 4 bases short, with 8 bases between. CDR3: CARERADTQYF. Written as DNA, the CDR3 is TGTGCCAGGGAACGAGCAGATACGCAGTATTTT.

The gene calls are TRBV3-1 and TRBJ1-1; D unclear. This CDR3 comprises 14 residues. Per the germline V gene, CDR1 is LGHDT and CDR2 is YNNKEL (reference sequence). V was cut by 4 bases and J by 5 bases, with 14 bases left in between. Here the CDR3 reads CASSPGPLGTEAFF. CDR3 nucleotides: TGTGCCAGCAGCCCGGGCCCTCTAGGGACTGAAGCTTTCTTT.

This clonotype has only a few counts. The V gene is TRBV20-1, the J gene TRBJ2-5, with 8 positions matching TRBD2. The DNA end favors TRBJ2-7, so the J call may be wrong. There are 14 residues in the CDR3. CDR1 is DFQATT, CDR2 SNEGSKA, per germline (reference sequence). The CDR3 DNA sequence: TGCAGTGCTAGACCCCGGGGGGGGGCCTACGAGCAGTACTTC. The encoded protein is CSARPRGGAYEQYF.

The chain carries TRBV5-1 and TRBJ1-1; 7 bases are a match to TRBD1. The CDR3 consists of 16 residues. Trimming took 0 bases from V and 2 from J; bases not matched to a gene: 7. Per germline, CDR1 SGHRS and CDR2 YFSETQ. The CDR3 nucleotides read TGCGCCAGCAGCTTGGCCGGCACAGGGGTCAACACTGAAGCTTTCTTT. Translation gives CASSLAGTGVNTEAFF.

The V gene is TRBV12-3 or TRBV12-4, the J gene TRBJ2-3; TRBD2 might be the D (5 bases). V lost 4 bases to trimming and J lost 3 bases, with 17 bases between them. The CDR3 covers 16 residues. The CDR3 loop reads CASSSGGRLPTDTQYF. The CDR3 DNA follows: TGTGCCAGCAGTTCAGGAGGCAGACTACCGACAGATACGCAGTATTTT.

The chain links TRBV18 to TRBJ1-1; D possibly corresponds to TRBD1 (5 bases). V dropped 3 bases and J dropped 5 bases, with 10 bases sitting between them. This CDR3 spans 13 amino acids. Germline assignment: CDR1 KGHSH and CDR2 LQKENI. CDR3 in amino acids: CASSPPRVTEAFF. The CDR3 region has the DNA TGTGCCAGCTCACCGCCCAGGGTAACTGAAGCTTTCTTT. The full variable domain, in which reference TRBV18 and TRBJ1-1 provide the parts outside the CDR3, is NAGVMQNPRHLVRRRGQEARLRCSPMKGHSHVYWYRQLPEEGLKFMVYLQKENIIDESGMPKERFSAEFPKEGPSILRIQQVVRGDSAAYFCASSPPRVTEAFFGQGTRLTVV.

V and J are TRBV4-2 and TRBJ2-7; TRBD2 might be the D (5 bases). The length of the CDR3 is 14 residues. The germline gives CDR1 LGHNA, CDR2 YNFKEQ. V was shortened by 1 base and J by 3 bases, with 10 bases between the two germline ends. CDR3 residues: CASSQVGLDYEQYF. The DNA of the CDR3 is TGTGCCAGCAGCCAAGTCGGACTGGACTACGAGCAGTACTTC.